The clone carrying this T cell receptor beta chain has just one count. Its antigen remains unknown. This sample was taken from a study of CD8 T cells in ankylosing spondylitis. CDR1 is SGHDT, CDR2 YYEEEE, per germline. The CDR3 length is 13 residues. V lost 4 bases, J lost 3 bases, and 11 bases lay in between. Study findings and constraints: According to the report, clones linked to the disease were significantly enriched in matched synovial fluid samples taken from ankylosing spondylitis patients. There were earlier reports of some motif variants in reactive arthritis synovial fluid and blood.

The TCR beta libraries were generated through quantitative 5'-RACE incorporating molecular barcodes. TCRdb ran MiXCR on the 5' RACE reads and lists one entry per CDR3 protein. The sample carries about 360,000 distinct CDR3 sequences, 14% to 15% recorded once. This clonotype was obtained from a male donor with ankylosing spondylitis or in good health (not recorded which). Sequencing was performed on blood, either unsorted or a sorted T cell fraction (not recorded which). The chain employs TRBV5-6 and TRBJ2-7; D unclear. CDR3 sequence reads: CASSTGQIYEQYF. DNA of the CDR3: TGTGCCAGCAGCACCGGTCAAATCTACGAGCAGTACTTC.